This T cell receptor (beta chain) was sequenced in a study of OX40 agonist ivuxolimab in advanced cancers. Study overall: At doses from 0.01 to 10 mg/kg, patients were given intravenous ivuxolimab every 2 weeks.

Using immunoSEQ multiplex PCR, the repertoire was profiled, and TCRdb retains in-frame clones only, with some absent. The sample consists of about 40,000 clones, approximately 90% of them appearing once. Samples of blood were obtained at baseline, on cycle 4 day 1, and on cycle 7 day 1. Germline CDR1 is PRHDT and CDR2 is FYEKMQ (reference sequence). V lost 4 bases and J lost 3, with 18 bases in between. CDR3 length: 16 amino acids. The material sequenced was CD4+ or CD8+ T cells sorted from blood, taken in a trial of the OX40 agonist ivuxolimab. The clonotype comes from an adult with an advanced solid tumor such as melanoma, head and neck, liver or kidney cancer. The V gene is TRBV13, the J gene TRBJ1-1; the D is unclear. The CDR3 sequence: CASSSPKESWDTEAFF. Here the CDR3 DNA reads TGTGCCAGCAGCTCTCCCAAGGAGTCCTGGGACACTGAAGCTTTCTTT.